This paragraph reports one T cell receptor beta chain. This clone was picked up a small number of times. It has no known antigen specificity. No base quality values were provided; no much bigger clone lies one nucleotide off. The data are from a study of OX40 agonist ivuxolimab in advanced cancers. Describing the broader study: The costimulatory receptor OX40 (CD134) was targeted by ivuxolimab, a fully human IgG2 agonistic monoclonal antibody. Intravenous ivuxolimab was administered to patients every 2 weeks at six dose levels: 0.01, 0.1, 0.3, 1.5, 3 and 10 mg/kg. Among the roughly 50 dose-escalation patients, some 20 had hepatocellular carcinoma, 15 or so melanoma, 9 renal cell carcinoma and 9 head and neck cancer. In the dose-escalation cohort, 82.7% of patients were male, and the mean age was about 55 years, with a range of about 23 to 90. Prior anti-PD-1, anti-PD-L1 or anti-CTLA-4 therapy was permitted, and approximately 40% of dose-escalation patients had received checkpoint inhibitors. Partial responses occurred in three dose-escalation patients, of whom one had hepatocellular carcinoma and two had cutaneous melanoma. Peripheral TCRbeta sequencing was intended to test whether TCR sequence diversity was altered and clonal T-cell expansion was caused by ivuxolimab. The paper reports the monotherapy dose-escalation portion (N ≈ 50 patients) of the phase I ivuxolimab trial. What the work shows at the level of the full study, not this receptor alone: Low levels of normalized T-cell clonal expansion were also shown by some nonresponding patients. After ivuxolimab, more expanded clones were found on average in CD8+ T cells than in CD4+ T cells. Clonal expansion of both CD4+ and CD8+ blood T cells was observed from baseline to week 6 at doses 0.1 to 3.0 mg/kg. In the 0.1-3.0 mg/kg groups, partial responders were among the patients with the lowest normalized peripheral clonal expansion, particularly in CD8+ T cells. Antigen specificity was not determined for the clonally expanded peripheral T cells.

The trial excluded patients who had a history of autoimmune disease or who were on systemic immunosuppression. Peripheral blood for TCR sequencing was collected from all dose cohorts at baseline, on cycle 4 day 1, and on cycle 7 day 1. The samples were drawn from a first-in-human, open-label, multicenter phase I dose-escalation trial of ivuxolimab. Adults with locally advanced or metastatic head and neck squamous cell, hepatocellular, melanoma or renal cell carcinoma were enrolled in the trial. Before TCR sequencing, CD4+ T cells and CD8+ T cells were sorted from peripheral blood as separate populations. Genomic DNA was extracted from sorted cells for sequencing of the TCRbeta CDR3 region. TCRbeta CDR3 regions were sequenced using the immunoSEQ Assay. Here the immuneACCESS table is served through TCRdb, limited to in-frame sequences with V and J called. Missing clones are a known gap in these copies; in checked studies unresolved V genes cover under half, and the rest lacks a known reason. A total of about 91,000 clones appear in this sample, under 90% of them only once. The ten largest clones capture 1% to 1.3% of the sample.

The TCR originated in an adult with an advanced solid tumor such as melanoma, head and neck, liver or kidney cancer. The sample in question was CD4+ or CD8+ T cells sorted from blood, obtained in a trial of the OX40 agonist ivuxolimab.

The sequenced DNA is TGTGCCAGCTCCCGGGAACTCTCCTATAATTCACCCCTCCACTTT. Its protein reads: CASSRELSYNSPLHF. The chain couples TRBV18 to TRBJ1-6; no confident D gene assignment can be made. The junction carries 9 bases between V and J, which are trimmed by 6 bases and 0 bases respectively. Spanning cysteine to phenylalanine, the CDR3 consists of 15 amino acids. The DNA shown is the 45-base CDR3, in frame from base 1. CDR1 is given as KGHSH and CDR2 as LQKENI, both from the germline V gene.